Following are 19 T cell receptor beta chains from one sample sequenced in a study of CD8 T cells in ankylosing spondylitis. TCRdb processed the 5' RACE reads anew with MiXCR; each CDR3 protein has one entry. The sample yields a few hundred thousand distinct CDR3 sequences, roughly 13% seen once. Overall study findings and caveats: Among TCR beta sequences, a motif of eight or nine highly homologous variants appeared characteristic of ankylosing spondylitis blood.

Their cognate antigens are unknown. The sample taken for sequencing was blood, either unsorted or a sorted T cell fraction (not recorded which). All receptors derive from a male donor with ankylosing spondylitis.

There are a few counts of this clonotype. V and J are TRBV12-3 or TRBV12-4 and TRBJ1-1; no reliable D call. The ends were cut back, 3 bases at V and 10 bases at J, with 12 bases in the middle. The CDR3 has 12 amino acids. CDR3 nucleotide sequence: TGTGCCAGCAGTTTTAGCGGAACAATAGCTTTCTTT. Translating it yields CASSFSGTIAFF.

This clonotype has only a few counts. The V and J genes are TRBV29-1 and TRBJ1-2; D call uncertain. Germline V gene data show CDR1 as SQVTM and CDR2 as ANQGSEA. The V end was cut by 5 bases, the J end by 4 bases, with 17 bases between. The CDR3 has 14 residues. CDR3 loop: CSVQREGFGYGYTF. The CDR3 DNA follows: TGCAGCGTTCAGAGGGAGGGATTTGGCTATGGCTACACCTTC.

The chain uses TRBV9 and TRBJ2-1; D unclear. The CDR3 sequence is 13 residues long. Germline V gene data show CDR1 as SGDLS and CDR2 as YYNGEE. Trimming took 0 bases from V and 9 from J, leaving 10 bases between them. The CDR3 here is CASSVGFSSEQFF. In nucleotides, the CDR3 is TGTGCCAGCAGCGTAGGGTTTTCCAGTGAGCAGTTCTTC. Drawing the rest from reference TRBV9 and TRBJ2-1, the complete variable domain is DSGVTQTPKHLITATGQRVTLRCSPRSGDLSVYWYQQSLDQGLQFLIQYYNGEERAKGNILERFSAQQFPDLHSELNLSSLELGDSALYFCASSVGFSSEQFFGPGTRLTVL.

The chain uses TRBV20-1 and TRBJ2-4, with 8 bases fitting TRBD1. The V and J ends lost 4 bases and 3 bases, in that order; junction bases with no gene match: 8. The CDR3 runs to 15 residues. Germline V gives CDR1 DFQATT, CDR2 SNEGSKA (reference sequence). The CDR3: CSAMAGGADKNIQYF. The CDR3 coding sequence is TGCAGTGCTATGGCAGGGGGCGCGGACAAAAACATTCAGTACTTC.

The genes are TRBV7-8 and TRBJ2-3, with 8 bases that match TRBD2. Per germline, CDR1 SGHVS and CDR2 FQNEAQ. The CDR3 totals 15 residues. Trimming removed 5 bases from V and 4 bases from J; junction bases left unmatched: 8. The CDR3 here is CASSDRAGVPDTQYF. The DNA of the CDR3 is TGTGCCAGCAGCGACCGAGCGGGAGTGCCAGATACGCAGTATTTT. Using reference TRBV7-8 and TRBJ2-3 for the parts outside the CDR3, the full variable domain is GAGVSQSPRYKVAKRGQDVALRCDPISGHVSLFWYQQALGQGPEFLTYFQNEAQLDKSGLPSDRFFAERPEGSVSTLKIQRTQQEDSAVYLCASSDRAGVPDTQYFGPGTRLTVL.

In its sample, this clonotype was seen many times. The chain combines TRBV30 with TRBJ1-4; D gene uncertain. The CDR3 runs 13 residues. The germline V gene encodes CDR1 GTSNPN and CDR2 SVGIG (reference sequence). The V end was cut by 0 bases, the J end by 8 bases, with 10 bases between. The CDR3 DNA is TGTGCCTGGAGTGTACAGTCTGGCGAAAAACTGTTTTTT. Translated, it gives CAWSVQSGEKLFF.

This clonotype was observed a few times. CDR3 region: CASSLSRQGNSPLHF. The CDR3 nucleotides are TGCGCCAGCAGCTTATCGAGACAGGGCAATTCACCCCTCCACTTT. The chain has TRBV5-1 and TRBJ1-6; 7 nucleotides align to TRBD1. The germline gives CDR1 SGHRS, CDR2 YFSETQ. CDR3 length: 15 amino acids. J lost 7 bases, V lost 2 bases, and 6 bases had no gene match.

This clonotype was found a few times. The chain combines TRBV11-2 with TRBJ1-1, with D unclear. Deletions cut 3 bases from V and 4 bases from J, with 18 bases between. Germline CDR1 reads SGHAT; CDR2 reads FQNNGV. This CDR3 is built from 16 residues. CDR3 amino acids: CASSLSPWGGPTEAFF. The CDR3 nucleotides read TGTGCCAGCAGCTTGTCCCCTTGGGGAGGTCCCACTGAAGCTTTCTTT.

This sequence joins TRBV18 and TRBJ2-7; 7 positions agree with TRBD1. CDR1 KGHSH and CDR2 LQKENI come from the germline V gene. The trim removed 2 bases at V and 2 bases at J, leaving 3 bases unmatched. This CDR3 contains 14 residues. DNA of the CDR3: TGTGCCAGCTCACCAGTTGGGACAGCCTACGAGCAGTACTTC. Translating it yields CASSPVGTAYEQYF.

This clonotype has just a few counts. This chain joins TRBV20-1 and TRBJ2-2; possibly TRBD2 for D (5 bases). The V end lost 3 bases, the J end lost 4 bases, and 12 bases lay between the germline ends. Germline loops: CDR1 DFQATT, CDR2 SNEGSKA (reference sequence). The CDR3 runs 14 residues. DNA of the CDR3: TGCAGTGCTAGGGGCCAGGCGGGCACCGGGGAGCTGTTTTTT. Translating it yields CSARGQAGTGELFF.

The V call is TRBV2, the J call TRBJ1-6; 8 positions agree with TRBD1. V was clipped by 6 bases and J by 7 bases; unmatched bases: 2. The CDR3 covers 13 residues. Germline values: CDR1 SNHLY, CDR2 FYNNEI. The CDR3 sequence: CASRTGENSPLHF. In nucleotides, the CDR3 is TGTGCCAGCAGGACAGGGGAAAATTCACCCCTCCACTTT.

V gene TRBV30 combines with J gene TRBJ2-3; D remains ambiguous. The CDR3 contains 12 residues. In germline, CDR1 is GTSNPN, CDR2 SVGIG (reference sequence). V was clipped by 2 bases and J by 1 base, with 4 bases between them. The CDR3 region has the DNA TGTGCCTGGAGTATGGGCACAGATACGCAGTATTTT. Encoded protein: CAWSMGTDTQYF.

This clonotype was counted only a few times. The rearrangement links TRBV30 to TRBJ1-5; D not resolved. With 0 bases removed from V and 4 bases from J, the gap between germline ends came to 13 bases. CDR3 size: 15 residues. Germline V gene lookup returns CDR1 GTSNPN and CDR2 SVGIG (reference sequence). CDR3 loop: CAWSVSLNRNQPQHF. CDR3 bases: TGTGCCTGGAGTGTATCCCTGAACCGAAATCAGCCCCAGCATTTT.

This clonotype was counted a single time. The V and J genes are TRBV10-2 and TRBJ2-3, with 7 positions matching TRBD2. This CDR3 is built from 15 residues. Germline V lookup: CDR1 WSHSY, CDR2 SAAADI. Unmatched junction bases numbered 8, after V lost 3 bases and J lost 5 bases. CDR3 loop: CASSDSAGVLDTQYF. The CDR3 DNA reads as TGCGCCAGCAGTGATTCCGCGGGAGTGTTAGATACGCAGTATTTT.

This clonotype was recorded many times. The chain is built from TRBV29-1 and TRBJ2-3, with 9 bases lining up with TRBD2. V lost 6 bases to trimming and J lost 0 bases; unmatched junction nucleotides: 1. Looked up from germline, CDR1 is SQVTM and CDR2 is ANQGSEA. The CDR3 is 13 residues long. The chain's CDR3 is CSVLAGSTDTQYF. The CDR3 nucleotides read TGCAGCGTCCTAGCGGGGAGCACAGATACGCAGTATTTT.

This CDR3 is CASSELASGRAYEQYF. The CDR3 nucleotides are TGTGCCAGCAGTGAACTGGCTAGCGGCCGAGCCTACGAGCAGTACTTC. The chain recombines TRBV6-1 with TRBJ2-7; 7 bases map to TRBD2. CDR1 MNHNS and CDR2 SASEGT come from the germline V gene. V was clipped by 2 bases and J by 2 bases; unmatched bases: 9. This CDR3 region has 16 residues.

This clonotype came up a few times. The rearrangement joins TRBV2 to TRBJ2-1; D is unclear. The V end lost 5 bases, the J end lost 7 bases, and 21 bases lay between the germline ends. The CDR3 covers 16 residues. Per germline, CDR1 SNHLY and CDR2 FYNNEI. The CDR3 DNA follows: TGTGCCAGCAGTTCCGATAGGTCCTTACTTGCAAATGAGCAGTTCTTC. The encoded protein is CASSSDRSLLANEQFF.

This clonotype was observed many times. This chain joins TRBV3-1 and TRBJ2-1, with 14 bases identical to TRBD2. V trimming: 4 bases; J trimming: 1 base; junction bases outside the gene matches: 3. The CDR3 loop spans 17 amino acids. Germline V gene data show CDR1 as LGHDT and CDR2 as YNNKEL (reference sequence). The CDR3 DNA is TGTGCCAGCAGCCGCGGGACTAGCGGGAGTTCCTACAATGAGCAGTTCTTC. This codes for CASSRGTSGSSYNEQFF.

The V gene is TRBV7-6, the J gene TRBJ2-1; 11 nucleotides agree with TRBD2. With V trimmed by 5 bases and J by 0 bases, 12 bases remained unmatched. Looked up from germline, CDR1 is SGHVS and CDR2 is FNYEAQ. The CDR3 loop spans 19 amino acids. The chain's CDR3 is CASSLKPRLAGSSYNEQFF. The CDR3 DNA sequence: TGTGCCAGCAGCCTAAAACCTAGACTAGCGGGGAGCTCCTACAATGAGCAGTTCTTC.